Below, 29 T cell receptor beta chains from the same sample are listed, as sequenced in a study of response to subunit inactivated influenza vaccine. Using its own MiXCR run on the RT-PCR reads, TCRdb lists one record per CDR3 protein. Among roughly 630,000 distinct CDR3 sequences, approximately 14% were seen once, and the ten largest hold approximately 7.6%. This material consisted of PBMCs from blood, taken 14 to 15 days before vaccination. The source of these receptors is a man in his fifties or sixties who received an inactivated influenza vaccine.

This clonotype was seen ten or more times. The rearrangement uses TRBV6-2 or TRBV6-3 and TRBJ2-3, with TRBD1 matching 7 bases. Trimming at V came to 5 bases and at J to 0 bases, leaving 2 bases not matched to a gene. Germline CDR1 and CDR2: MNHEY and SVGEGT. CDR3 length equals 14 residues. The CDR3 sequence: CASSGTASTDTQYF. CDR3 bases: TGTGCCAGCAGTGGGACAGCCAGCACAGATACGCAGTATTTT.

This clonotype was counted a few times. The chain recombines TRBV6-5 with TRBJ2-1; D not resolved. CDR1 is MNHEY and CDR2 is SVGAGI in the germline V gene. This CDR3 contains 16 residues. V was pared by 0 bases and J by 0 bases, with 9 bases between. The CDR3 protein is CASSYSSQSSYNEQFF. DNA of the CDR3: TGTGCCAGCAGTTACTCTTCCCAGAGCTCCTACAATGAGCAGTTCTTC.

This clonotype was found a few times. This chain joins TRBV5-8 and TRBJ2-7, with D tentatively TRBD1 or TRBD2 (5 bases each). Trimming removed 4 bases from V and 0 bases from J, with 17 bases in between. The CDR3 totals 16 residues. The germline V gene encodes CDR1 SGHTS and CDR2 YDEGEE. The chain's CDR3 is CASSRAGTWSSYEQYF. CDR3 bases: TGTGCCAGCAGCCGGGCCGGGACCTGGAGCTCCTACGAGCAGTACTTC.

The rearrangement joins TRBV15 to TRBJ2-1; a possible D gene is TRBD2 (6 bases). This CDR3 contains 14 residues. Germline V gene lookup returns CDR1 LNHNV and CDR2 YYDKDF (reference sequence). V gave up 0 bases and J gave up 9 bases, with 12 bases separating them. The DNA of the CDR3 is TGTGCCACCAGCAGAGATCTGGAGGGAGGTGAGCAGTTCTTC. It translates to CATSRDLEGGEQFF. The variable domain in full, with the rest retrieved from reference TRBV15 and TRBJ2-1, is DAMVIQNPRYQVTQFGKPVTLSCSQTLNHNVMYWYQQKSSQAPKLLFHYYDKDFNNEADTPDNFQSRRPNTSFCFLDIRSPGLGDTAMYLCATSRDLEGGEQFFGPGTRLTVL.

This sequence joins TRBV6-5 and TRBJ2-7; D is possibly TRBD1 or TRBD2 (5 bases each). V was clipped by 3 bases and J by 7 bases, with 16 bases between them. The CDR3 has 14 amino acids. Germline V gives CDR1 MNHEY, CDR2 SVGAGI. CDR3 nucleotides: TGTGCCAGCAGTTATTCCACCGGGACGGAGGAGCAGTACTTC. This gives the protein CASSYSTGTEEQYF.

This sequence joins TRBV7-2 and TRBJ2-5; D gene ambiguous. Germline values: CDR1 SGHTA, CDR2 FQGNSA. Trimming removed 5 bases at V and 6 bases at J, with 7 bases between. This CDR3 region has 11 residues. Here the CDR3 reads CASSTAQTQYF. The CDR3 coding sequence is TGTGCCAGCAGCACTGCCCAGACCCAGTACTTC.

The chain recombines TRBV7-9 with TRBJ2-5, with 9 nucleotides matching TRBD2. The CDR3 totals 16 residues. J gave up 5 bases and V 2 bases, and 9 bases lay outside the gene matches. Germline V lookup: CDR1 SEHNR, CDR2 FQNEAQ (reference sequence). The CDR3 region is CASSLRRGGLGETQYF. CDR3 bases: TGTGCCAGCAGCTTAAGGCGGGGGGGCCTCGGGGAGACCCAGTACTTC.

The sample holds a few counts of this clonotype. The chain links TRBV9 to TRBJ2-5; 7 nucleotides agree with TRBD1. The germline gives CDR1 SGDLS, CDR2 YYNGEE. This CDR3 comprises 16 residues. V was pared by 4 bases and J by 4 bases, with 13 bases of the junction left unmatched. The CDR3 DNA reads TGTGCCAGCAGCCCCCGGGACAGATTGGACCTAGAGACCCAGTACTTC. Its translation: CASSPRDRLDLETQYF. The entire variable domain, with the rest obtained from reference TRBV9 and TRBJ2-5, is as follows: DSGVTQTPKHLITATGQRVTLRCSPRSGDLSVYWYQQSLDQGLQFLIQYYNGEERAKGNILERFSAQQFPDLHSELNLSSLELGDSALYFCASSPRDRLDLETQYFGPGTRLLVL.

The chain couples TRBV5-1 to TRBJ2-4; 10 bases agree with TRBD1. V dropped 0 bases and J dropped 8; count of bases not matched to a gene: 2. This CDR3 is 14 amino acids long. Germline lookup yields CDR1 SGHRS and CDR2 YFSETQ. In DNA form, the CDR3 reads TGCGCCAGCAGCTTGGCCGGGACAGGGGACATTCAGTACTTC. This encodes CASSLAGTGDIQYF.

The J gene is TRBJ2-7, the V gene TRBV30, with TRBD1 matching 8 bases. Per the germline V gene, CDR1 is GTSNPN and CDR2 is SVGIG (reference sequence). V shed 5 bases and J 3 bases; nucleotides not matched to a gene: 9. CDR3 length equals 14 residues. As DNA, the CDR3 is TGTGCCTGGTCAAGGCCAGGGGGCGGCTACGAGCAGTACTTC. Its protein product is CAWSRPGGGYEQYF.

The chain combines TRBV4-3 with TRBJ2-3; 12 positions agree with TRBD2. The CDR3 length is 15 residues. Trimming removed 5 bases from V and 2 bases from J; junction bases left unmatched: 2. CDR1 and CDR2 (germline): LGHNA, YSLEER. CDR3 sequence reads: CASSRTSGATDTQYF. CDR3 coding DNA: TGCGCCAGCAGCAGGACTAGCGGGGCCACAGATACGCAGTATTTT.

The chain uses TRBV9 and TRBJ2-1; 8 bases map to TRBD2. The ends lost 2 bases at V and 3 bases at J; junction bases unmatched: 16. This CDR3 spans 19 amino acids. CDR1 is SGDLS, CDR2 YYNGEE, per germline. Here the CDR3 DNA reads TGTGCCAGCAGCGTCCCTTCCAAAGCGGGAGAGAATAACTACAATGAGCAGTTCTTC. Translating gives CASSVPSKAGENNYNEQFF.

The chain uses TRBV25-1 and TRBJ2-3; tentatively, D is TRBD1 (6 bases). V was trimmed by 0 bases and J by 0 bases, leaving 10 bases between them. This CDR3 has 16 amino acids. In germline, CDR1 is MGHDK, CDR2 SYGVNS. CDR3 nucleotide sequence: TGTGCCAGCAGTGAATATTGGGGGCGAAGCACAGATACGCAGTATTTT. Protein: CASSEYWGRSTDTQYF.

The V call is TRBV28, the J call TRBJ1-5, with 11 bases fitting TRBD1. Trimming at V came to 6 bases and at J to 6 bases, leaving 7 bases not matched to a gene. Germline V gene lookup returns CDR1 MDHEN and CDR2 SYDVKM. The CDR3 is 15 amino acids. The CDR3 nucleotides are TGTGCCAGCAGGCTCCGGACAGGGGGCGTTCAGCCCCAGCATTTT. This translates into CASRLRTGGVQPQHF.

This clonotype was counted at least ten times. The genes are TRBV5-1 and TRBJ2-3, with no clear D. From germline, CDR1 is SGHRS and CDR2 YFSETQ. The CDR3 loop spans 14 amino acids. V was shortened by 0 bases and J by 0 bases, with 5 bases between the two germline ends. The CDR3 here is CASSLGASTDTQYF. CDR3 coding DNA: TGCGCCAGCAGCTTGGGTGCTAGCACAGATACGCAGTATTTT. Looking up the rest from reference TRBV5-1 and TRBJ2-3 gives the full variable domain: KAGVTQTPRYLIKTRGQQVTLSCSPISGHRSVSWYQQTPGQGLQFLFEYFSETQRNKGNFPGRFSGRQFSNSRSEMNVSTLELGDSALYLCASSLGASTDTQYFGPGTRLTVL.

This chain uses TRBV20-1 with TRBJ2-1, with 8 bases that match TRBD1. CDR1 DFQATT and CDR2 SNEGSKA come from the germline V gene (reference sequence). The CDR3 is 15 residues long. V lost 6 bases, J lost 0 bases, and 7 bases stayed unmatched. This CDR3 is CSAADRGSSYNEQFF. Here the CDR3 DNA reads TGCAGTGCCGCCGACAGGGGAAGCTCCTACAATGAGCAGTTCTTC.

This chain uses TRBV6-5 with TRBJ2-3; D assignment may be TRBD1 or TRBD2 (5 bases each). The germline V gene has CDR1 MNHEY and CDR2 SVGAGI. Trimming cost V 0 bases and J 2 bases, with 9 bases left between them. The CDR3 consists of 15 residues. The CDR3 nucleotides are TGTGCCAGCAGTTACTCGATGGGGACCACAGATACGCAGTATTTT. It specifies CASSYSMGTTDTQYF.

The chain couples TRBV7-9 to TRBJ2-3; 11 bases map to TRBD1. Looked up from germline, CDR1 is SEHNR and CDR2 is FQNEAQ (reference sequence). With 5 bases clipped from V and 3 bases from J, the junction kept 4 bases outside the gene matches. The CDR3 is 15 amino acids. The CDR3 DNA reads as TGTGCCAGCAGCCGGACAGGGGGCTTAACAGATACGCAGTATTTT. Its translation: CASSRTGGLTDTQYF.

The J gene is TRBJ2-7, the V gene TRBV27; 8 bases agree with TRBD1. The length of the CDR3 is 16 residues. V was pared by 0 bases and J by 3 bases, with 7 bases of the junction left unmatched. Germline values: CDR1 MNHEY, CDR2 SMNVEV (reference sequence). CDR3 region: CASSLSSTGVIYEQYF. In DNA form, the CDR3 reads TGTGCCAGCAGTTTATCCTCGACAGGGGTTATCTACGAGCAGTACTTC.

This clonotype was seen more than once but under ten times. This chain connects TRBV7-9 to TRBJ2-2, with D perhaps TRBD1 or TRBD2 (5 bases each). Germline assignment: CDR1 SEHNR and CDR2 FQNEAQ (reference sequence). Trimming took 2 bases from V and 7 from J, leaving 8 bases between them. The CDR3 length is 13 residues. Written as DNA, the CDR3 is TGTGCCAGCAGCTTACCGGGGCACGGGGAGCTGTTTTTT. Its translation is CASSLPGHGELFF.

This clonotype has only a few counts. The CDR3 sequence: CASSEWNEKLFF. The CDR3 coding sequence is TGTGCCAGCAGTGAATGGAATGAAAAACTGTTTTTT. V gene TRBV2 combines with J gene TRBJ1-4; D gene unclear. Trimming pared 2 bases from V and 5 bases from J, leaving 3 bases between. CDR1 is SNHLY and CDR2 is FYNNEI in the germline V gene. The CDR3 runs to 12 residues. Looking up the rest from reference TRBV2 and TRBJ1-4 gives the full variable domain: EPEVTQTPSHQVTQMGQEVILRCVPISNHLYFYWYRQILGQKVEFLVSFYNNEISEKSEIFDDQFSVERPDGSNFTLKIRSTKLEDSAMYFCASSEWNEKLFFGSGTQLSVL.

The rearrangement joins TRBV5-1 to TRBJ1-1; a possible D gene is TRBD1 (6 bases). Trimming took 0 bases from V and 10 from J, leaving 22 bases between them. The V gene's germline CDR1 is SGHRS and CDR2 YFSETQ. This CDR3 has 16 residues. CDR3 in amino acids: CASSLEYTGTQGGAFF. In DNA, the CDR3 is TGCGCCAGCAGCTTGGAATATACCGGGACACAAGGTGGAGCTTTCTTT. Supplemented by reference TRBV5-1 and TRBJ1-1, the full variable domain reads KAGVTQTPRYLIKTRGQQVTLSCSPISGHRSVSWYQQTPGQGLQFLFEYFSETQRNKGNFPGRFSGRQFSNSRSEMNVSTLELGDSALYLCASSLEYTGTQGGAFFGQGTRLTVV.

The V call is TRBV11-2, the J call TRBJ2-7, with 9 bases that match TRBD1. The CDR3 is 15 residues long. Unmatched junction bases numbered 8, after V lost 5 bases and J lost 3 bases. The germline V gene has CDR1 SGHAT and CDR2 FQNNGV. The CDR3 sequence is CASSKDRGIGYEQYF. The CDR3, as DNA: TGTGCCAGCAGCAAGGACAGGGGAATAGGCTACGAGCAGTACTTC.

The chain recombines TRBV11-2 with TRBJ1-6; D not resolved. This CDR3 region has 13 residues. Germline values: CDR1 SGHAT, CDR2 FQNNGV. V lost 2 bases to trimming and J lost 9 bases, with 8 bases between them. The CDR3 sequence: CASSLSLASPLHF. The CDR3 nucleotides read TGTGCCAGCAGCTTATCGTTGGCTTCACCCCTCCACTTT.

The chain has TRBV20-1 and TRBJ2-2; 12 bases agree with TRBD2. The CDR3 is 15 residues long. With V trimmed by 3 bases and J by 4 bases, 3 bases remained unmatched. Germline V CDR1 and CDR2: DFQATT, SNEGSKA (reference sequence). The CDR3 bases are TGCAGTGCTAGGCCTAGCGGGAGGGGCACCGGGGAGCTGTTTTTT. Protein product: CSARPSGRGTGELFF.

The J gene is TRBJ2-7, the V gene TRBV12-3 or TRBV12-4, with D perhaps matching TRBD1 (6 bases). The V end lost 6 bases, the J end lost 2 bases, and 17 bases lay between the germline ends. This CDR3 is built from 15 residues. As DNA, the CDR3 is TGTGCCAGCAGCCGGGACATTACTCTTACCTACGAGCAGTACTTC. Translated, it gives CASSRDITLTYEQYF.

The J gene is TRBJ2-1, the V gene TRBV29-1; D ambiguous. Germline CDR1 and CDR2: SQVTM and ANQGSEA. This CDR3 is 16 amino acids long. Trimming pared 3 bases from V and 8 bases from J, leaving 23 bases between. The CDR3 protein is CSVDGSRSGDLDEQFF. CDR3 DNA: TGCAGCGTTGATGGTAGCAGGAGTGGAGATTTGGATGAGCAGTTCTTC.

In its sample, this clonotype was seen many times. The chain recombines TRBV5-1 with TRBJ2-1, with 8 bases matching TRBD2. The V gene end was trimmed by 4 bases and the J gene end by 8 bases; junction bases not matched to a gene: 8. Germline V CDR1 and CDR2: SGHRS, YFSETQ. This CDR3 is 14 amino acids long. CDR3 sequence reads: CASSAVAGGDEQFF. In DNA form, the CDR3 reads TGCGCCAGCAGCGCAGTGGCCGGGGGGGATGAGCAGTTCTTC.

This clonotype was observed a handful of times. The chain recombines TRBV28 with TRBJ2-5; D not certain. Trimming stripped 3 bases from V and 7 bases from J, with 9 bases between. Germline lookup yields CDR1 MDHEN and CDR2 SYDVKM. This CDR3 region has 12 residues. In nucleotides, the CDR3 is TGTGCCAGCAGTTTTCCCCTAGGGACCCAGTACTTC. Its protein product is CASSFPLGTQYF.